A selection of T cell receptor beta chains follows, all from one sample in a study of CD8+CD57+ T cells in acquired aplastic anemia. Each CDR3 protein is one row after TCRdb ran MiXCR on the reads. This sample has 150,000 to 200,000 distinct CDR3 sequences; under 55% occur once, and the top ten carry 2.5% to 3.5%. Sequenced: sorted CD4+, CD8+, or CD8+CD57+ T cells (not recorded which) from PBMCs. These receptor sequences come from a human donor with aplastic anemia. Both conserved end residues are part of each CDR3. The order of the fields is CDR3 protein, CDR3 DNA, V gene, D gene, clone size, J gene. A D gene is named only where the DNA matches it firmly. A clone size is listed for some rows: how often the clone was seen (once, few, many), or a class if it is expanded.

cdr3_aa: CASSIDLLGEAFF
cdr3_nt: TGTGCCAGTAGTATAGATCTATTGGGTGAAGCTTTCTTT
v_call: TRBV19
d_call: -
clone_size: few
j_call: TRBJ1-1

cdr3_aa: CASSHLGQSYQETQYF
cdr3_nt: TGTGCCAGCAGCCATTTGGGACAGTCGTACCAAGAGACCCAGTACTTC
v_call: TRBV7-9
d_call: TRBD1
clone_size: once
j_call: TRBJ2-5

cdr3_aa: CATSRDLSSSGNTIYF
cdr3_nt: TGTGCCACCAGCAGAGATCTGTCCAGCTCTGGAAACACCATATATTTT
v_call: TRBV15
d_call: -
clone_size: many
j_call: TRBJ1-3

cdr3_aa: CASENFLTVPQHF
cdr3_nt: TGTGCCAGCGAGAATTTTTTGACAGTTCCCCAGCATTTT
v_call: TRBV6-1
d_call: -
clone_size: -
j_call: TRBJ1-5

cdr3_aa: CSARDVGLAGVRSYNEQFF
cdr3_nt: TGCAGTGCTAGAGATGTTGGACTAGCGGGAGTAAGGTCCTACAATGAGCAGTTCTTC
v_call: TRBV20-1
d_call: TRBD2
clone_size: few
j_call: TRBJ2-1

cdr3_aa: CASAPGTEAFF
cdr3_nt: TGTGCCAGCGCCCCCGGGACTGAAGCTTTCTTT
v_call: TRBV7-2
d_call: -
clone_size: many
j_call: TRBJ1-1

cdr3_aa: CAISEQGYNEQFF
cdr3_nt: TGTGCCATCAGTGAGCAGGGGTACAATGAGCAGTTCTTC
v_call: TRBV10-3
d_call: -
clone_size: medium-sized
j_call: TRBJ2-1

cdr3_aa: CASSSLGYTEAFF
cdr3_nt: TGTGCCAGCAGTTCCCTGGGGTACACTGAAGCTTTCTTT
v_call: TRBV25-1
d_call: -
clone_size: -
j_call: TRBJ1-1

cdr3_aa: CASTLLAGGPYEQYF
cdr3_nt: TGTGCCAGCACCTTACTAGCGGGGGGACCCTACGAGCAGTACTTC
v_call: TRBV2
d_call: TRBD2
clone_size: few
j_call: TRBJ2-7

cdr3_aa: CASSLDGLKRNYNEQFF
cdr3_nt: TGTGCCAGCAGCTTAGACGGTTTGAAGCGGAACTACAATGAGCAGTTCTTC
v_call: TRBV11-3
d_call: -
clone_size: -
j_call: TRBJ2-1

cdr3_aa: CASSLSAPTAGGELFF
cdr3_nt: TGTGCCAGCAGCTTATCCGCCCCAACAGCGGGAGGGGAGCTGTTTTTT
v_call: TRBV7-7
d_call: TRBD2
clone_size: -
j_call: TRBJ2-2

cdr3_aa: CSVEAQGQGMTDTQYF
cdr3_nt: TGCAGCGTTGAAGCCCAGGGACAGGGAATGACAGATACGCAGTATTTT
v_call: TRBV29-1
d_call: TRBD1
clone_size: many
j_call: TRBJ2-3

cdr3_aa: CSVGDHNYGYTF
cdr3_nt: TGCAGCGTCGGAGACCATAACTATGGCTACACCTTC
v_call: TRBV29-1
d_call: -
clone_size: -
j_call: TRBJ1-2

cdr3_aa: CASSAWTNTEAFF
cdr3_nt: TGTGCCAGCAGTGCTTGGACGAACACTGAAGCTTTCTTT
v_call: TRBV3-1
d_call: -
clone_size: many
j_call: TRBJ1-1

cdr3_aa: CASSAYGTYTDTQYF
cdr3_nt: TGCGCCAGCAGCGCCTACGGGACTTACACAGATACGCAGTATTTT
v_call: TRBV5-1
d_call: -
clone_size: many
j_call: TRBJ2-3

cdr3_aa: CATSSRDRGNYEQYF
cdr3_nt: TGTGCCACCAGCAGCCGGGACAGGGGCAACTACGAGCAGTACTTC
v_call: TRBV15
d_call: TRBD1
clone_size: many
j_call: TRBJ2-7

cdr3_aa: CATSREQGAHEKLFF
cdr3_nt: TGTGCCACCAGCAGAGAACAGGGGGCGCATGAAAAACTGTTTTTT
v_call: TRBV15
d_call: TRBD1
clone_size: -
j_call: TRBJ1-4

cdr3_aa: CATSDPQGFDTQYF
cdr3_nt: TGTGCCACCAGTGATCCACAGGGTTTCGATACGCAGTATTTT
v_call: TRBV24-1
d_call: -
clone_size: -
j_call: TRBJ2-3

cdr3_aa: CASSETGPSYEQYF
cdr3_nt: TGTGCCAGCAGTGAGACAGGCCCCTCCTACGAGCAGTACTTC
v_call: TRBV25-1
d_call: -
clone_size: few
j_call: TRBJ2-7